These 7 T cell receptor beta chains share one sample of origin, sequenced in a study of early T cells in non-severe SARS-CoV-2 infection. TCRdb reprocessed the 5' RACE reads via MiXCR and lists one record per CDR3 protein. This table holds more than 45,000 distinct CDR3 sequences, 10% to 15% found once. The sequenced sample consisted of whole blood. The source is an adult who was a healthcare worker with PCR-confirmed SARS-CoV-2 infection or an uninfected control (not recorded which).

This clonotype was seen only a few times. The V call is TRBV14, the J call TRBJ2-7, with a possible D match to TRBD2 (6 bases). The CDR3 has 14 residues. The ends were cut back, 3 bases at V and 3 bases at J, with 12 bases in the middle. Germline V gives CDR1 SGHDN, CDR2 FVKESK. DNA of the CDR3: TGTGCCAGCAGCCACGGGGCTAGCGTCTACGAGCAGTACTTC. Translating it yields CASSHGASVYEQYF.

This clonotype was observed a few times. CDR3 sequence (DNA): TGCAGCGCGCCGGGGACAGGGGGGAACACTGAAGCTTTCTTT. This sequence encodes CSAPGTGGNTEAFF. V usage is TRBV29-1 and J usage is TRBJ1-1; 11 bases line up with TRBD1. The germline gives CDR1 SQVTM, CDR2 ANQGSEA. The J segment lost 1 base and the V segment lost 7 bases, leaving 5 bases of the junction unmatched. This CDR3 contains 14 residues.

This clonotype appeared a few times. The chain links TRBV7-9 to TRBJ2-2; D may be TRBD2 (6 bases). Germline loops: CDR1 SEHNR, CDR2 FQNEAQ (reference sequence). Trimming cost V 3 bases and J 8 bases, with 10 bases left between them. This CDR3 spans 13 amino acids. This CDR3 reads CASSFSGPGELFF. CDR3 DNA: TGTGCCAGCAGCTTTAGCGGCCCTGGGGAGCTGTTTTTT. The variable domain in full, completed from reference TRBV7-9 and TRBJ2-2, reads DTGVSQNPRHKITKRGQNVTFRCDPISEHNRLYWYRQTLGQGPEFLTYFQNEAQLEKSRLLSDRFSAERPKGSFSTLEIQRTEQGDSAMYLCASSFSGPGELFFGEGSRLTVL.

The CDR3 bases are TGTGCCTGGAAGACAGGAGGAGAGGAAAAACTGTTTTTT. Protein sequence: CAWKTGGEEKLFF. The rearrangement joins TRBV30 to TRBJ1-4; the D gene is possibly TRBD1 (6 bases). This CDR3 is built from 13 residues. Trimming cost V 4 bases and J 8 bases, with 14 bases left between them. Germline-derived CDR1 and CDR2 are GTSNPN and SVGIG (reference sequence).

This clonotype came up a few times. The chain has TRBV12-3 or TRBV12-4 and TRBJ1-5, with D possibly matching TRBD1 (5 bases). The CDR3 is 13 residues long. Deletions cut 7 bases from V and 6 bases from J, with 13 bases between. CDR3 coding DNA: TGTGCCAGCAACCCCAGGGCCCCTCAGCCCCAGCATTTT. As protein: CASNPRAPQPQHF.

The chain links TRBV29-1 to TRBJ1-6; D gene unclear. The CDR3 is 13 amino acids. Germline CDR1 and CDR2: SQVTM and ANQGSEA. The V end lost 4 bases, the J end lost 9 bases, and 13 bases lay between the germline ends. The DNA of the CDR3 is TGCAGCGTTGCTGAGGGCGTAGGTTCACCCCTCCACTTT. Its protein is CSVAEGVGSPLHF.

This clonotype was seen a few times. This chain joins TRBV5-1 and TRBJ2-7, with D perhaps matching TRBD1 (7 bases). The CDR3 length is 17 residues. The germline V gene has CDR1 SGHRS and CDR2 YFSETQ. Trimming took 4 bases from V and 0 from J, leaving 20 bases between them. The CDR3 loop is CASSAGQTRFPSYEQYF. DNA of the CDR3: TGCGCCAGCAGCGCGGGACAGACCCGGTTTCCCTCCTACGAGCAGTACTTC.